The TCR beta chain under discussion was sequenced for a study of CD8+CD57+ T cells in acquired aplastic anemia. Across the whole study: The DNA of sorted CD4+ and CD8+ cells averaged 3.2 ug.

The sequenced patients had an expansion of CD8+CD57+ cells seen by flow cytometry. Blood came from patients not yet given any therapy. According to the study, genomic DNA was the template for TCR beta VDJ and CDR3 profiling. TCRdb fed the reads into MiXCR, producing one record per CDR3 protein. Of over 250,000 distinct CDR3 sequences in the sample, approximately 58% were seen once. This clonotype was recorded once. V dropped 0 bases and J dropped 8 bases, with 8 bases sitting between them. The CDR3 extends over 12 amino acids. Per the germline V gene, CDR1 is DFQATT and CDR2 is SNEGSKA (reference sequence).

This chain joins TRBV20-1 and TRBJ1-3; D is unresolved. This clonotype originated in a human donor with aplastic anemia. Sequencing was carried out using sorted CD4+, CD8+, or CD8+CD57+ T cells (not recorded which) from PBMCs. The CDR3 sequence is CSARDPNYTIYF. The CDR3 DNA reads TGCAGTGCTAGAGATCCTAACTACACCATATATTTT.